The clone carrying this T cell receptor beta chain has a count of ten or more. Thyroid surgery had not been preceded by any treatment in any patient. This sample is part of a study of metastatic and nonmetastatic thyroid tumors. The overall study: From malignant and benign thyroid patients, repertoires in blood and in tumor or nodule tissue were compared.

TCRdb re-called the PCR reads via MiXCR. Seen here are about 70,000 clones, 18% observed once, and the top ten hold about 13%. The sample comprised blood. The TCR originated in a female donor with papillary thyroid cancer or a benign thyroid nodule (not recorded which). Some clones in this sample may be carry-over from other donors' samples.

CDR3 protein: CASSLWSGSMHTGELFF. In DNA, the CDR3 is TGTGCCAGCAGCTTATGGAGCGGGAGTATGCACACCGGGGAGCTGTTTTTT. J is TRBJ2-2 and V is TRBV7-3; TRBD2 agrees at 8 bases. The CDR3 runs to 17 residues. Germline-derived CDR1 and CDR2 are SGHTA and FQGTGA. V trimming: 2 bases; J trimming: 3 bases; junction bases outside the gene matches: 8.